The source of this T cell receptor (beta chain) is a study of response to subunit inactivated influenza vaccine. TCRdb redid the calling of the RT-PCR reads with MiXCR, one entry per CDR3 protein. The sample has about 570,000 distinct CDR3 sequences, approximately 11% seen once. Trimming cost V 5 bases and J 3 bases; bases outside gene matches: 10. This CDR3 spans 15 amino acids. CDR1 SEHNR and CDR2 FQNEAQ come from the germline V gene (reference sequence). These same records also appear under a second study, on T cells expressing NK-cell markers. That source notes: Making the TCR beta cDNA relied on 5'RACE template switching with UMIs.

This clonotype was obtained from a man in his fifties who received an inactivated influenza vaccine. The sequenced sample was PBMCs from blood, obtained on the day of vaccination. This rearrangement joins TRBV7-9 to TRBJ2-7; 7 nucleotides agree with TRBD1. This CDR3 reads CASSPGTEWVYEQYF. CDR3 nucleotide sequence: TGTGCCAGCAGCCCGGGGACAGAATGGGTCTACGAGCAGTACTTC.